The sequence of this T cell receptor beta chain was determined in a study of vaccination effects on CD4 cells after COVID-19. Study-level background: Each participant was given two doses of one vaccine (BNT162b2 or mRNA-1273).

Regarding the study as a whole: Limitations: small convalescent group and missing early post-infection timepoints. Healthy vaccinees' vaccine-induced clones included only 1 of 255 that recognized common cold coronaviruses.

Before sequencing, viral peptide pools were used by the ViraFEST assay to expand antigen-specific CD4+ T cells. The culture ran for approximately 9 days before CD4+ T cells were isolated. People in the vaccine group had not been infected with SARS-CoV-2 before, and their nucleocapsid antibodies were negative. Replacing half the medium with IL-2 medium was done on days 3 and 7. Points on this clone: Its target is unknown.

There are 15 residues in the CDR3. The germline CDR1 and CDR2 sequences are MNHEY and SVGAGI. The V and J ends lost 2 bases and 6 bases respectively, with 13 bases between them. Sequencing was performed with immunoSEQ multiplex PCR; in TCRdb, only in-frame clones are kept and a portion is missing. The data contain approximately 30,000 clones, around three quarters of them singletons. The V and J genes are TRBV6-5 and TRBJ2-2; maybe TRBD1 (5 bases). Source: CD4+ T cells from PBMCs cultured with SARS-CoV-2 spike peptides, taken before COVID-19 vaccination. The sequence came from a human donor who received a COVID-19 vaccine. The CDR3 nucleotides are TGTGCCAGCAGTTACGGCCAGGGAAGGTCCGGGGAGCTGTTTTTT. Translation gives CASSYGQGRSGELFF.